Listed below are T cell receptor beta chains from one sample, sequenced in a study of shared clonotypes between healthy human individuals. Assay used: immunoSEQ multiplex PCR; TCRdb lists only in-frame clones, some missing. The profile shows some 1 million clones, around 76% of them singletons. Input material: memory CD4+ T cells sorted from blood. The receptors come from a man aged 18 to 30 in good health. The CDR3 runs from the conserved cysteine through the conserved F or W. The D gene is left open where the match is weak. A clone size is listed for some rows: how often the clone was seen (once, few, many), or a class if it is expanded.

V gene	D gene	J gene	clone size	CDR3 length	CDR3 protein	CDR3 DNA
TRBV9	.	TRBJ1-1	.	14	CASSPQGPNTEAFF	TGTGCCAGCAGCCCTCAGGGGCCGAACACTGAAGCTTTCTTT
TRBV5-1	.	TRBJ2-3	.	16	CASSLAPGLGEDTQYF	TGCGCCAGCAGCTTGGCCCCGGGACTCGGAGAGGATACGCAGTATTTT
TRBV28	.	TRBJ1-3	.	14	CASSLYGARNTIYF	TGTGCCAGCAGTTTATACGGGGCCAGAAACACCATATATTTT
TRBV28	.	TRBJ1-4	.	14	CASRRGSTNEKLFF	TGTGCCAGCAGGCGGGGAAGTACTAATGAAAAACTGTTTTTT
TRBV5-4	TRBD2	TRBJ2-2	.	17	CASSLGSGRAGGGELFF	TGTGCCAGCAGCTTGGGAAGCGGGAGGGCCGGAGGCGGGGAGCTGTTTTTT
TRBV11-2	.	TRBJ2-5	few	15	CASSLGSALQETQYF	TGTGCCAGCAGCTTAGGTTCGGCTTTACAAGAGACCCAGTACTTC
TRBV7-2	.	TRBJ1-3	.	14	CASSLGLSGNTIYF	TGTGCCAGCAGCTTAGGACTCTCTGGAAACACCATATATTTT
TRBV5-4	.	TRBJ2-3	.	15	CASSLDAGGADTQYF	TGTGCCAGCAGCTTGGATGCTGGGGGAGCAGATACGCAGTATTTT
TRBV5-8	.	TRBJ2-2	.	17	CASSLTLKGTNTGELFF	TGTGCCAGCAGCTTGACCCTCAAAGGGACGAACACCGGGGAGCTGTTTTTT
TRBV2	TRBD2	TRBJ2-7	.	14	CASSGEGLSDEQYF	TGTGCCAGCAGTGGGGAGGGACTTAGTGACGAGCAGTACTTC
TRBV5-1	.	TRBJ2-1	.	13	CASSLSWRNEQFF	TGCGCCAGCAGCTTGAGTTGGCGGAATGAGCAGTTCTTC
TRBV2	.	TRBJ2-7	few	13	CASSAYGNYEQYF	TGTGCCAGCAGTGCTTACGGAAACTACGAGCAGTACTTC
TRBV5-4	.	TRBJ2-7	.	15	CASSSFGLPIYEQYF	TGTGCCAGCAGCTCTTTCGGACTACCGATCTACGAGCAGTACTTC
TRBV7-3	.	TRBJ2-3	.	15	CASSLFSGLTDTQYF	TGTGCCAGCAGCTTATTCAGTGGGCTCACAGATACGCAGTATTTT
TRBV19	TRBD1	TRBJ2-1	.	16	CASGITGTGGNNEQFF	TGTGCCAGTGGGATAACCGGGACAGGGGGCAACAATGAGCAGTTCTTC
TRBV7-8	.	TRBJ2-3	.	12	CASSLDEDTQYF	TGTGCCAGCAGCTTAGATGAAGATACGCAGTATTTT
TRBV5-1	.	TRBJ1-3	.	16	CASSRNGASSGNTIYF	TGCGCCAGCAGCCGGAATGGGGCCAGCTCTGGAAACACCATATATTTT
TRBV28	TRBD1	TRBJ2-7	.	16	CASSLTGTGSPYEQYF	TGTGCCAGCAGTTTAACCGGGACAGGGAGCCCCTACGAGCAGTACTTC
TRBV18	.	TRBJ1-1	few	12	CASSETENEAFF	TGTGCCAGCTCAGAGACAGAGAATGAAGCTTTCTTT
TRBV15	.	TRBJ1-2	.	14	CATTDRLANYGYTF	TGTGCCACTACCGACAGGCTGGCTAACTATGGCTACACCTTC